The sequence of this TCR beta chain was determined in a study of neurological immune-mediated disorders. This CDR3 comprises 15 residues. V shed 3 bases and J shed 2 bases, with 10 bases lying between them. Germline V lookup: CDR1 MNHEY, CDR2 SMNVEV (reference sequence). This clonotype was detected ten times or more. MiXCR, applied by TCRdb to the 5' RACE reads, yields one record per CDR3 protein. The data hold 50,000 to 60,000 distinct CDR3 sequences, with 3.5% to 4% observed a single time. The chain couples TRBV27 to TRBJ1-4; perhaps TRBD1 as D (5 bases). Sample: CD4+ T cells from blood. The receptor comes from a woman aged 35 to 49 with multiple sclerosis. CDR3 nucleotide sequence: TGTGCCAGCAGTTTCAGGGTGGCGACTAATGAAAAACTGTTTTTT. It translates to CASSFRVATNEKLFF.